These 8 T cell receptor beta chains originate from one sample sequenced in a study of regulatory T cells in long-lasting Graves disease. The sample's time point: persistent/refractory GD, antithyroid drugs over 5 years with positive TRAb. There was RNA extracted from PBMCs, and the TCR library was made from it. For TCR beta, libraries came from iRepertoire HTBI primers and Arm-PCR of CDR3 regions. TCRdb re-called the multiplex PCR reads through MiXCR, storing one row per CDR3 protein. The table has 250,000 to 300,000 distinct CDR3 sequences, roughly a fifth seen once. The sequencing here drew on peripheral blood mononuclear cells (PBMCs), taken when the disease was refractory, from a patient treated with antithyroid drugs. The receptors originated from a female donor with Graves disease.

The V gene is TRBV28, the J gene TRBJ2-1; 8 bases align to TRBD1. The V segment lost 5 bases and the J segment 3 bases; nucleotides outside the gene matches: 6. CDR1 is MDHEN and CDR2 is SYDVKM in the germline V gene. CDR3 length: 15 residues. CDR3 in amino acids: CASSPIRGLYNEQFF. CDR3 DNA sequence: TGTGCCAGCAGTCCTATCAGGGGGCTCTACAATGAGCAGTTCTTC.

The chain has TRBV4-3 and TRBJ2-7, with D hard to call. Trimming shortened V by 0 bases and J by 5 bases, and 8 bases separated the two germline ends. This CDR3 is built from 13 residues. CDR1 and CDR2 (germline): LGHNA, YSLEER. CDR3 amino acids: CASSQEWANEQYF. CDR3 DNA sequence: TGCGCCAGCAGCCAAGAATGGGCCAACGAGCAGTACTTC.

This clonotype turned up a few times. The junction departs from the called germline gene at one end, perhaps through a read error. The chain couples TRBV28 to TRBJ2-2, with D tentatively TRBD1 or TRBD2 (5 bases each). Germline V lookup: CDR1 MDHEN, CDR2 SYDVKM. The CDR3 length is 16 residues. Here the CDR3 reads CASSFHEGSGTGELLF. Here the CDR3 DNA reads TGTGCCAGCAGTTTTCATGAGGGATCGGGGACCGGGGAGCTGCTTTTT.

This clonotype was observed at least ten times. This chain's CDR3 is CASSLKGTSGEQYF. Here the CDR3 DNA reads TGTGCCAGCAGCCTGAAGGGGACTAGTGGGGAGCAGTACTTC. The genes are TRBV3-1 and TRBJ2-7; 8 nucleotides line up with TRBD2. Germline V gives CDR1 LGHDT, CDR2 YNNKEL (reference sequence). With V trimmed by 4 bases and J by 7 bases, 9 bases remained unmatched. The length of the CDR3 is 14 residues.

Many counts were recorded for this clonotype. The chain uses TRBV28 and TRBJ1-2, with a possible D match to TRBD1 (6 bases). The CDR3 is 13 amino acids. Trimming stripped 4 bases from V and 4 bases from J, with 10 bases between. CDR1 and CDR2 (germline): MDHEN, SYDVKM. The CDR3 nucleotides are TGTGCCAGCAGTTCGGGGGCGAGCTATGGCTACACCTTC. This translates into CASSSGASYGYTF.

The V call is TRBV5-1, the J call TRBJ1-2, with no clear D. The CDR3 has 15 residues. V lost 2 bases, J lost 4 bases, and 15 bases lay in between. CDR1 is SGHRS, CDR2 YFSETQ, per germline. CDR3 region: CASSFLSDGTYGYTF. In nucleotides, the CDR3 is TGCGCCAGCAGCTTTCTGTCGGACGGAACCTATGGCTACACCTTC. Together with reference TRBV5-1 and TRBJ1-2, the CDR3 gives the full variable domain: KAGVTQTPRYLIKTRGQQVTLSCSPISGHRSVSWYQQTPGQGLQFLFEYFSETQRNKGNFPGRFSGRQFSNSRSEMNVSTLELGDSALYLCASSFLSDGTYGYTFGSGTRLTVV.

Many counts were recorded for this clonotype. This chain uses TRBV28 with TRBJ1-5; weak D call: TRBD1 (6 bases). Germline V gene lookup returns CDR1 MDHEN and CDR2 SYDVKM. The CDR3 totals 16 residues. Trimming stripped 7 bases from V and 4 bases from J, with 20 bases between. CDR3 coding DNA: TGTGCCAGCATTGACGGGCAATGGACAGTTAATCAGCCCCAGCATTTT. Protein product: CASIDGQWTVNQPQHF.

This clonotype turned up a few times. This chain connects TRBV6-1 to TRBJ2-4, with a possible D match to TRBD2 (5 bases). The CDR3 runs to 14 residues. Germline V lookup: CDR1 MNHNS, CDR2 SASEGT. V was clipped by 4 bases and J by 11 bases, with 18 bases between them. The CDR3 DNA reads TGTGCCAGCAGTGTACTAGAGACGGATGGTCTTCAGTACTTC. Translating gives CASSVLETDGLQYF.